These 26 T cell receptor beta chains share one sample of origin, sequenced in a study of blood T cells in healthy people across ages. Primers used in a second PCR of about 7 to 11 cycles were a sample-barcoded 5' primer and a J-beta primer mix. A single record per CDR3 protein comes from TCRdb applying MiXCR to the 5' RACE reads. The sample has 1.5 million to 2 million distinct CDR3 sequences; roughly 52% are singletons. Source material: blood. These receptors all stem from a woman aged 40-49 years in good health.

The J gene is TRBJ1-2, the V gene TRBV20-1; D not resolved. The germline V and J ends were trimmed by 5 bases and 1 base, with 11 bases remaining between them. CDR3 size: 13 residues. Per the germline V gene, CDR1 is DFQATT and CDR2 is SNEGSKA (reference sequence). The CDR3 nucleotides are TGCAGTGCTGTGGCCGGGCGTAACTATGGCTACACCTTC. It specifies CSAVAGRNYGYTF.

This clonotype was found a few times. The rearrangement uses TRBV24-1 and TRBJ2-5; D could derive from TRBD1 or TRBD2 (6 bases each). Germline CDR1 and CDR2: KGHDR and SFDVKD. Deletions cut 7 bases from V and 3 bases from J, with 17 bases between. The CDR3 extends over 15 amino acids. The CDR3 bases are TGTGCCACCAGCCCGGGGAGGTACAGGGAAGAGACCCAGTACTTC. Amino acids: CATSPGRYREETQYF.

The chain is built from TRBV4-2 and TRBJ2-3, with D perhaps TRBD2 (5 bases). The germline gives CDR1 LGHNA, CDR2 YNFKEQ. This CDR3 is built from 17 residues. V lost 6 bases and J 4 bases, leaving 23 bases between the germline ends. The CDR3 sequence is CASSGKSPEGRADTQYF. The CDR3 coding sequence is TGTGCCAGCAGTGGCAAATCTCCAGAGGGAAGGGCAGATACGCAGTATTTT.

This clonotype was seen a handful of times. CDR3 sequence reads: CSGFDSEGANVLTF. CDR3 DNA: TGCAGCGGATTCGACAGTGAGGGGGCCAACGTCCTGACTTTC. The chain employs TRBV29-1 and TRBJ2-6, with TRBD1 as a possible D gene (5 bases). Per germline, CDR1 SQVTM and CDR2 ANQGSEA. There are 14 residues in the CDR3. Trimming cost V 7 bases and J 4 bases, with 14 bases left between them. The full variable domain, in which reference TRBV29-1 and TRBJ2-6 provide the parts outside the CDR3, is SAVISQKPSRDICQRGTSLTIQCQVDSQVTMMFWYRQQPGQSLTLIATANQGSEATYESGFVIDKFPISRPNLTFSTLTVSNMSPEDSSIYLCSGFDSEGANVLTFGAGSRLTVL.

Ten or more counts support this clonotype. The gene calls are TRBV5-1 and TRBJ2-1, with TRBD2 matching over 13 bases. Germline V CDR1 and CDR2: SGHRS, YFSETQ. The CDR3 totals 16 residues. J was trimmed by 4 bases and V by 0 bases; bases with no gene match: 1. Here the CDR3 DNA reads TGCGCCAGCAGCTTGGGACTAGCGGGGGGTTACAATGAGCAGTTCTTC. Protein product: CASSLGLAGGYNEQFF.

The chain joins TRBV10-3 to TRBJ2-5, with D possibly called TRBD1 or TRBD2 (6 bases each). Trimming pared 5 bases from V and 2 bases from J, leaving 18 bases between. This CDR3 is 16 amino acids long. CDR1 and CDR2 (germline): ENHRY, SYGVKD. CDR3 sequence reads: CAISPRAEGGQETQYF. In nucleotides, the CDR3 is TGTGCCATCAGTCCCCGAGCTGAGGGGGGTCAAGAGACCCAGTACTTC.

The rearrangement uses TRBV20-1 and TRBJ2-3; 10 nucleotides line up with TRBD2. V shed 3 bases, J shed 0 bases, and the junction held 9 bases outside the gene matches. CDR1 and CDR2 (germline): DFQATT, SNEGSKA (reference sequence). The CDR3 length is 17 residues. CDR3 nucleotide sequence: TGCAGTGCTAGCCGGACTAGCGGAGTATATAGCACAGATACGCAGTATTTT. Translated, it gives CSASRTSGVYSTDTQYF.

This clonotype was counted between two and nine times. V usage is TRBV20-1 and J usage is TRBJ2-5; 10 bases fit TRBD1. The V segment lost 0 bases and the J segment 11 bases; nucleotides outside the gene matches: 9. The germline CDR1 and CDR2 sequences are DFQATT and SNEGSKA (reference sequence). The CDR3 is made up of 14 amino acids. Written as DNA, the CDR3 is TGCAGTGCTAGAGATGGGACAGGGGTGAAAGAGCAGTACTTC. Translating it yields CSARDGTGVKEQYF.

The chain employs TRBV6-5 and TRBJ1-2; D call uncertain. This CDR3 has 16 amino acids. In germline, CDR1 is MNHEY, CDR2 SVGAGI. The V gene lost 6 bases and the J gene lost 5 bases, with 22 bases spanning the gap. CDR3 coding DNA: TGTGCCAGCAGGAAACTTCTAGAGCCTTTAGTGTATGGCTACACCTTC. Translated: CASRKLLEPLVYGYTF.

The V gene is TRBV4-2, the J gene TRBJ2-5; tentative D call: TRBD2 (6 bases). The CDR3 is made up of 15 amino acids. Trimming shortened V by 0 bases and J by 4 bases, and 12 bases separated the two germline ends. The germline CDR1 and CDR2 sequences are LGHNA and YNFKEQ. In DNA, the CDR3 is TGTGCCAGCAGCCAAGAGCGGCGGGGCTTAGAGACCCAGTACTTC. Protein sequence: CASSQERRGLETQYF.

The rearrangement uses TRBV5-1 and TRBJ1-4; TRBD1 agrees at 7 bases. J was trimmed by 3 bases and V by 0 bases; bases with no gene match: 2. The CDR3 consists of 15 residues. CDR1 and CDR2 (germline): SGHRS, YFSETQ. The CDR3, as DNA: TGCGCCAGCAGCTTGGTACAGGGGTCTAATGAAAAACTGTTTTTT. Its translation is CASSLVQGSNEKLFF.

This clonotype showed up just a few times. V and J are TRBV29-1 and TRBJ2-3, with D perhaps assigned TRBD1 or TRBD2 (5 bases each). The germline CDR1 and CDR2 sequences are SQVTM and ANQGSEA. This CDR3 is 12 amino acids long. The V gene lost 5 bases and the J gene lost 4 bases, with 10 bases spanning the gap. CDR3 sequence: CSVSQGPDTQYF. The CDR3 nucleotides are TGCAGCGTTTCGCAGGGACCAGATACGCAGTATTTT.

This clonotype occurred a few times. The V and J genes are TRBV6-2 or TRBV6-3 and TRBJ2-1; D is possibly TRBD1 (6 bases). The CDR3 totals 13 residues. CDR1 is MNHEY, CDR2 SVGEGT, per germline. The V end lost 5 bases, the J end lost 4 bases, and 9 bases lay between the germline ends. CDR3 sequence (DNA): TGTGCCAGCAGTGGGGACATTTACAATGAGCAGTTCTTC. Protein product: CASSGDIYNEQFF.

This clonotype has just a few counts. This chain uses TRBV20-1 with TRBJ2-7, with TRBD1 identical over 10 bases. The CDR3 runs 13 residues. Germline V lookup: CDR1 DFQATT, CDR2 SNEGSKA (reference sequence). The junction had 8 bases not matched to a gene; V was cut back by 6 bases and J by 6 bases. The CDR3 sequence: CSAARGQGREQYF. The DNA for the CDR3 is TGCAGTGCCGCTAGGGGACAGGGGCGCGAGCAGTACTTC.

This clonotype occurred a few times. V is TRBV18 and J is TRBJ2-3; 10 nucleotides agree with TRBD2. Germline V gene lookup returns CDR1 KGHSH and CDR2 LQKENI. This CDR3 has 16 amino acids. V was pared by 6 bases and J by 8 bases, with 14 bases of the junction left unmatched. This CDR3 is CASSPPIAGGSGTQYF. Written as DNA, the CDR3 is TGTGCCAGCTCGCCCCCCATAGCGGGGGGTTCCGGTACGCAGTATTTT.

This chain's CDR3 is CASSLTSPGTGVRNEQFF. CDR3 DNA: TGTGCCAGCAGCTTAACAAGCCCCGGGACAGGGGTAAGGAATGAGCAGTTCTTC. The rearrangement links TRBV7-2 to TRBJ2-1; 10 nucleotides agree with TRBD1. This CDR3 region has 18 residues. Germline V lookup: CDR1 SGHTA, CDR2 FQGNSA. Losses at the gene ends were 2 bases for V and 7 bases for J; bases not matched to a gene: 14.

The chain couples TRBV9 to TRBJ1-4; D is possibly TRBD1 (5 bases). V lost 0 bases and J lost 7, with 16 bases in between. Germline V gives CDR1 SGDLS, CDR2 YYNGEE. The length of the CDR3 is 16 residues. CDR3 region: CASSVGKGPSGEKLFF. The DNA for the CDR3 is TGTGCCAGCAGCGTAGGGAAGGGGCCTAGCGGTGAAAAACTGTTTTTT.

The chain is built from TRBV2 and TRBJ2-5; TRBD2 is a possible D gene (5 bases). The J call may be in error: the DNA end matches TRBJ2-7 better. The CDR3 runs 13 residues. Germline lookup yields CDR1 SNHLY and CDR2 FYNNEI. The CDR3 loop reads CASTLEATYEQYF. As DNA, the CDR3 is TGTGCCAGCACCCTGGAGGCCACCTACGAGCAGTACTTC.

The chain couples TRBV12-3 or TRBV12-4 to TRBJ2-3; D perhaps matches TRBD1 (6 bases). V was trimmed by 4 bases and J by 8 bases, leaving 13 bases between them. The CDR3 consists of 13 residues. The CDR3 spells CASSSQGQPTQYF. The DNA for the CDR3 is TGTGCCAGCAGTTCCCAAGGACAGCCTACGCAGTATTTT.

A single count supports this clonotype. CDR3 sequence reads: CASSYYSLNLGSPLHF. The CDR3 DNA is TGTGCCAGCAGTTACTACAGTCTGAATTTGGGTTCACCCCTCCACTTT. The J gene is TRBJ1-6, the V gene TRBV6-5, with no clear D. Looked up from germline, CDR1 is MNHEY and CDR2 is SVGAGI. Trimming removed 1 base from V and 9 bases from J, with 16 bases in between. This CDR3 contains 16 residues.

Points on this clonotype: A much larger clone differs from this one at a single base, so this may be a read error. J is TRBJ2-1 and V is TRBV10-1; weak D call: TRBD1 (5 bases). Germline V lookup: CDR1 WNHNN, CDR2 SYGVQD (reference sequence). Trimming cost V 4 bases and J 0 bases, with 7 bases left between them. This CDR3 is built from 14 residues. CDR3 loop: CASSVGASYNEQFF. The CDR3 nucleotides are TGCGCCAGCAGTGTTGGGGCCTCCTACAATGAGCAGTTCTTC.

The chain employs TRBV29-1 and TRBJ1-1, with 11 bases aligning to TRBD1. The CDR3 runs to 15 residues. Germline trimming cut 6 bases from V and 0 bases from J; bases unmatched to any gene: 6. The V gene's germline CDR1 is SQVTM and CDR2 ANQGSEA. The CDR3 sequence: CSVIPGQGVNTEAFF. In DNA form, the CDR3 reads TGCAGCGTCATCCCGGGACAGGGGGTGAACACTGAAGCTTTCTTT.

The chain carries TRBV5-6 and TRBJ2-6; D may match TRBD1 or TRBD2 (5 bases each). Germline V gene lookup returns CDR1 SGHDT and CDR2 YYEEEE. Deletions cut 1 base from V and 3 bases from J, with 17 bases between. This CDR3 is built from 18 residues. CDR3 sequence: CASSLTTGLRDGANVLTF. The CDR3 bases are TGTGCCAGCAGCTTGACGACGGGGCTAAGGGATGGGGCCAACGTCCTGACTTTC.

V usage is TRBV5-6 and J usage is TRBJ1-2, with TRBD1 matching over 7 bases. The germline gives CDR1 SGHDT, CDR2 YYEEEE. The junction had 11 bases not matched to a gene; V was cut back by 2 bases and J by 4 bases. This CDR3 region has 16 residues. This chain's CDR3 is CASSFVFSRGVYGYTF. For the CDR3, the DNA is TGTGCCAGCAGCTTTGTCTTTTCCAGGGGGGTCTATGGCTACACCTTC. Variable domain in full (rest from reference TRBV5-6 and TRBJ1-2): DAGVTQSPTHLIKTRGQQVTLRCSPKSGHDTVSWYQQALGQGPQFIFQYYEEEERQRGNFPDRFSGHQFPNYSSELNVNALLLGDSALYLCASSFVFSRGVYGYTFGSGTRLTVV.

The V gene is TRBV10-3, the J gene TRBJ2-5; no clear D gene. Germline V gene sequence: CDR1 ENHRY, CDR2 SYGVKD. The ends were cut back, 6 bases at V and 0 bases at J, with 14 bases in the middle. The CDR3 loop spans 15 amino acids. The CDR3, as DNA: TGTGCCATCAGGGGCGGCAATAGGAACCAAGAGACCCAGTACTTC. It encodes CAIRGGNRNQETQYF.

The chain has TRBV19 and TRBJ2-1; 10 nucleotides align to TRBD1. Trimming cost V 6 bases and J 8 bases; bases outside gene matches: 7. This CDR3 spans 14 amino acids. The germline V gene encodes CDR1 LNHDA and CDR2 SQIVND (reference sequence). CDR3 coding DNA: TGTGCCAGTAGCTCAGACAGGGGGCGCGATGAGCAGTTCTTC. Translated, it gives CASSSDRGRDEQFF.